This TCR beta chain comes out of a study of blood T cell repertoires in COVID-19. Study-level information: The cDNA or gDNA used as material had been derived from T cells, B-cell-depleted T cells, or PBMCs.

The CDR3 loop spans 16 amino acids. Germline CDR1 MNHNS, CDR2 SASEGT. Deletions cut 4 bases from V and 0 bases from J, with 16 bases between. Assay: immunoSEQ multiplex PCR; the TCRdb copy retains only in-frame clones and omits some. Of 65,000 to 100,000 clones detected, 89% appear once; the ten largest clones hold about 9.1%. Input material: peripheral blood. The receptor was isolated from a man between 45 and 60 years old with acute or convalescent COVID-19. The chain joins TRBV6-1 to TRBJ2-7; D is uncertain. CDR3 nucleotide sequence: TGTGCCAGCAGTGTCGCAGGCTTCGGAAGCTCCTACGAGCAGTACTTC. It yields the protein CASSVAGFGSSYEQYF.